This TCR beta chain originates from a study of blood T cell repertoires in COVID-19. The table came from immunoSEQ multiplex PCR; TCRdb's copy has only in-frame clones and leaves some out. Of 200,000 to 250,000 clones in the sample, over 80% were seen once. Trimming removed 4 bases at V and 7 bases at J, with 17 bases between. Germline loops: CDR1 MNHEY, CDR2 SMNVEV (reference sequence). The CDR3 is 15 residues long. The sequenced material came from PBMCs or T cells enriched from blood (not recorded which). This TCR came from a woman in her thirties or forties who had recovered from COVID-19. The chain has TRBV27 and TRBJ2-4, with D possibly being TRBD2 (6 bases). CDR3 residues: CASSSYSRGVNIQYF. CDR3 DNA sequence: TGTGCCAGCAGTTCATACTCACGCGGGGTTAACATTCAGTACTTC.